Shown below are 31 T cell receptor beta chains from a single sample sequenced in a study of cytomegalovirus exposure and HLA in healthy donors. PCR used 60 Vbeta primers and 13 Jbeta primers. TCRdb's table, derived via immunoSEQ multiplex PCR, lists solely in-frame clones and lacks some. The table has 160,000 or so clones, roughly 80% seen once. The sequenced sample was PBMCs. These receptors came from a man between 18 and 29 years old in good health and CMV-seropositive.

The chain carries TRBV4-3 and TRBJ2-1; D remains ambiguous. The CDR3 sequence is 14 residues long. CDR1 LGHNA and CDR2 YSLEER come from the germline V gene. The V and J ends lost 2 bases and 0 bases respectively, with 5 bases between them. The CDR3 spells CASSQTVSYNEQFF. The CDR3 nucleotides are TGCGCCAGCAGCCAAACTGTCTCCTACAATGAGCAGTTCTTC.

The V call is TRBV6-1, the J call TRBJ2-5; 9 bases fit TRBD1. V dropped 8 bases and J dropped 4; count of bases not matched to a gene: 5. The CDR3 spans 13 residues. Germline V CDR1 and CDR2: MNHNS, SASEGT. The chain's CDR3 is CASGTGRRETQYF. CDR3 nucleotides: TGTGCCAGCGGGACAGGGAGGCGAGAGACCCAGTACTTC.

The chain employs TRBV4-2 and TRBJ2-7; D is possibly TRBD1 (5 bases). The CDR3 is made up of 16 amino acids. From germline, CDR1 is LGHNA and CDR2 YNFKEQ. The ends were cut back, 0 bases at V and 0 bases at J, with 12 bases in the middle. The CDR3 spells CASSQDRAGHSYEQYF. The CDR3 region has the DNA TGTGCCAGCAGCCAAGATCGGGCAGGGCACTCCTACGAGCAGTACTTC.

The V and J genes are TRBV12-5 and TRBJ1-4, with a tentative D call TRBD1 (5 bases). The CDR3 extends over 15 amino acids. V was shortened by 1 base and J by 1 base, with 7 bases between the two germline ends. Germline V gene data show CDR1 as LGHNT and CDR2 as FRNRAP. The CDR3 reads CASGLGQRTNEKLFF. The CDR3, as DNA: TGTGCTAGTGGTTTGGGACAGCGAACTAATGAAAAACTGTTTTTT.

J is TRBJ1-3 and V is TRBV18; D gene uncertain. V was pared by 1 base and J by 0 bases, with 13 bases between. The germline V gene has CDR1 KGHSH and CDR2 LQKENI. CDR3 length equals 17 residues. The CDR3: CASSPHPRESSGNTIYF. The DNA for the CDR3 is TGTGCCAGCTCACCACATCCGAGGGAAAGCTCTGGAAACACCATATATTTT. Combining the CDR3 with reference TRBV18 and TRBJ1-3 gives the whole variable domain NAGVMQNPRHLVRRRGQEARLRCSPMKGHSHVYWYRQLPEEGLKFMVYLQKENIIDESGMPKERFSAEFPKEGPSILRIQQVVRGDSAAYFCASSPHPRESSGNTIYFGEGSWLTVV.

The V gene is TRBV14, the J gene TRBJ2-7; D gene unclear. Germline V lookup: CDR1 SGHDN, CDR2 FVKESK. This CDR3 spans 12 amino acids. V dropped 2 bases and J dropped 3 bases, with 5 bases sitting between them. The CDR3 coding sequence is TGTGCCAGCAGCCAATACAGCTACGAGCAGTACTTC. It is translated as CASSQYSYEQYF.

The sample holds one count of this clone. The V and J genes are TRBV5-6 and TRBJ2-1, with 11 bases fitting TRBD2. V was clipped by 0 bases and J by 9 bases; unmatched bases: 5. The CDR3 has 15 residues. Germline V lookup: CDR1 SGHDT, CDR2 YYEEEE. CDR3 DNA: TGTGCCAGCAGCTTGGAACTAGCGGGAGTCGCTGAGCAGTTCTTC. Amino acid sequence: CASSLELAGVAEQFF.

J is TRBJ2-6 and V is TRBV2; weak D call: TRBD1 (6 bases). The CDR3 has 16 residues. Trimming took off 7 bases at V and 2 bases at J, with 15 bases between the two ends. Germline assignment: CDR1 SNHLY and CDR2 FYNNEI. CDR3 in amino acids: CASTPGDVPGANVLTF. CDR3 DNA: TGTGCCAGCACCCCAGGGGATGTTCCTGGGGCCAACGTCCTGACTTTC.

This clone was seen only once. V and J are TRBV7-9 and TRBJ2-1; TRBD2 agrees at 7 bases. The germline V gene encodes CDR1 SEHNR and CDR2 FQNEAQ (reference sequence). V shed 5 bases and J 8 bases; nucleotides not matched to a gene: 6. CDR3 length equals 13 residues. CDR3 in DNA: TGTGCCAGCAGCCTACTAGCGATCGATGAGCAGTTCTTC. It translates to CASSLLAIDEQFF. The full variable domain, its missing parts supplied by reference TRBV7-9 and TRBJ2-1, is DTGVSQNPRHKITKRGQNVTFRCDPISEHNRLYWYRQTLGQGPEFLTYFQNEAQLEKSRLLSDRFSAERPKGSFSTLEIQRTEQGDSAMYLCASSLLAIDEQFFGPGTRLTVL.

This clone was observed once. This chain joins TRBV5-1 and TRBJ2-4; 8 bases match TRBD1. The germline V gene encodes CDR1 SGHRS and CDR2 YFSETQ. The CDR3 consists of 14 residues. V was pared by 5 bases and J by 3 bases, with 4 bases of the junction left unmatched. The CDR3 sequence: CASREQGVKNIQYF. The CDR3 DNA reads TGCGCCAGCAGGGAACAGGGGGTCAAAAACATTCAGTACTTC.

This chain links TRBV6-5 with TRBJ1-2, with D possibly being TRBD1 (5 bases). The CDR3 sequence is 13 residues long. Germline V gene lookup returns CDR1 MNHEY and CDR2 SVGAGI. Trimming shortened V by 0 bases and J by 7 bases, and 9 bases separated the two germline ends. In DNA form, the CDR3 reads TGTGCCAGCAGTTACTCCAGGGTCAGTGGCTACACCTTC. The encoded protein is CASSYSRVSGYTF.

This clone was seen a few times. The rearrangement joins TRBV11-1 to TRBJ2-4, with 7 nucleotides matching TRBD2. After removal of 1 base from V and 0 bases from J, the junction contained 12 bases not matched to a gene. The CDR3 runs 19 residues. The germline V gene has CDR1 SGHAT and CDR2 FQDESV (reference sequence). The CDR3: CASSLVGGRAILAKNIQYF. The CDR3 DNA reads TGTGCCAGCAGCTTAGTTGGAGGGAGGGCAATCCTAGCCAAAAACATTCAGTACTTC. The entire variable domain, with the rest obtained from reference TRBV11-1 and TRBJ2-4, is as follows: EAEVAQSPRYKITEKSQAVAFWCDPISGHATLYWYRQILGQGPELLVQFQDESVVDDSQLPKDRFSAERLKGVDSTLKIQPAELGDSAMYLCASSLVGGRAILAKNIQYFGAGTRLSVL.

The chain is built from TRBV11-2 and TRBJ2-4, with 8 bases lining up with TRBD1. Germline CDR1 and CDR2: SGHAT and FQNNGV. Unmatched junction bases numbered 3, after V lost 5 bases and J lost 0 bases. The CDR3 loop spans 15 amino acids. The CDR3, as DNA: TGTGCCAGCAGCGCAGGGGGCCTAGCCAAAAACATTCAGTACTTC. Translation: CASSAGGLAKNIQYF.

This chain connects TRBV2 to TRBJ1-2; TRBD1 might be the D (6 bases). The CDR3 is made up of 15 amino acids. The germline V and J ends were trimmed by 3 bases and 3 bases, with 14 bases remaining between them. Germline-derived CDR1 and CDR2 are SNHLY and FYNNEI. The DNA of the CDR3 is TGTGCCAGCAGTGATGGAACAGGGCCATACTATGGCTACACCTTC. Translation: CASSDGTGPYYGYTF.

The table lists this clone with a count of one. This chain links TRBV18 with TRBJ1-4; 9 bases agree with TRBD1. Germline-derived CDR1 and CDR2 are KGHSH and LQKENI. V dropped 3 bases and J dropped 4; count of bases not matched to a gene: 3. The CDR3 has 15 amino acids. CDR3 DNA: TGTGCCAGCTCACCCCAGGGACAGGGTAATGAAAAACTGTTTTTT. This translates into CASSPQGQGNEKLFF.

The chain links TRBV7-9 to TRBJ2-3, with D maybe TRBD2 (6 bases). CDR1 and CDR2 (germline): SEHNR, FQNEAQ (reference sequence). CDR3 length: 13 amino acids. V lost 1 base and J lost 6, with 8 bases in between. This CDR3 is CASSLGLADTQYF. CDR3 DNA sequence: TGTGCCAGCAGCTTAGGTCTAGCGGATACGCAGTATTTT.

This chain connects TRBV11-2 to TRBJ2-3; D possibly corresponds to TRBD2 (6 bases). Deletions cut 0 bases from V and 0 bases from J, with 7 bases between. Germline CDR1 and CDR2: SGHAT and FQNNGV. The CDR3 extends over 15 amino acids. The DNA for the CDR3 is TGTGCCAGCAGCTTAGAGGGACTTAGCACAGATACGCAGTATTTT. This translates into CASSLEGLSTDTQYF. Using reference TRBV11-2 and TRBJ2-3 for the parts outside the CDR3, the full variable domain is EAGVAQSPRYKIIEKRQSVAFWCNPISGHATLYWYQQILGQGPKLLIQFQNNGVVDDSQLPKDRFSAERLKGVDSTLKIQPAKLEDSAVYLCASSLEGLSTDTQYFGPGTRLTVL.

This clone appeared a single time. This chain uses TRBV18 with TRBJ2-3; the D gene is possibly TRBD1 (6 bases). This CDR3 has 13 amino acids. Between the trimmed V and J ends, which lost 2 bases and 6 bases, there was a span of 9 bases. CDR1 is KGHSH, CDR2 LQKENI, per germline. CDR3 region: CASSPGQTDTQYF. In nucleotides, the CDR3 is TGTGCCAGCTCACCAGGACAGACCGATACGCAGTATTTT.

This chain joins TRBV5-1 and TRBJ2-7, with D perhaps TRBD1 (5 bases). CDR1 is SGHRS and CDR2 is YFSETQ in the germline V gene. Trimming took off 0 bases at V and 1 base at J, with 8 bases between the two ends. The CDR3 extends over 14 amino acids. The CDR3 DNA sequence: TGCGCCAGCAGCTTGGAAAGGGGTTCCTACGAGCAGTACTTC. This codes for CASSLERGSYEQYF.

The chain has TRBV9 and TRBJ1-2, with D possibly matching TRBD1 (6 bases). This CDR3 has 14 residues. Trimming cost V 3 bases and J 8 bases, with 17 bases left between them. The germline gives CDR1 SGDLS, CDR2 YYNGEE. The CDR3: CASSALGTHPGYTF. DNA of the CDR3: TGTGCCAGCAGCGCCCTAGGGACACATCCAGGCTACACCTTC.

CDR3 region: CASSRGGYEQYF. The CDR3 bases are TGTGCCAGCAGCCGGGGGGGTTACGAGCAGTACTTC. The J gene is TRBJ2-7, the V gene TRBV6-6, with TRBD2 identical over 8 bases. The trim removed 6 bases at V and 4 bases at J, leaving 2 bases unmatched. The CDR3 covers 12 residues. Germline V gene sequence: CDR1 MNHNY, CDR2 SVGAGI (reference sequence).

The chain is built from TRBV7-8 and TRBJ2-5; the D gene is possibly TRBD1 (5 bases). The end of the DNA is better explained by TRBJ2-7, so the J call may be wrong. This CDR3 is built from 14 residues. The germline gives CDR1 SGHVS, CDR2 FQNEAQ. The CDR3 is CASSPLRDSYEQYF. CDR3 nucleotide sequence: TGTGCCAGCAGCCCACTCAGGGACTCCTACGAGCAGTACTTC.

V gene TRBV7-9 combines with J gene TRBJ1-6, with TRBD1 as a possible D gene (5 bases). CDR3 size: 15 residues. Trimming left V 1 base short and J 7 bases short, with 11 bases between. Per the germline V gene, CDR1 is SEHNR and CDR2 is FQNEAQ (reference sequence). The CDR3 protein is CASSLGGAGNSPLHF. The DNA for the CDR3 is TGTGCCAGCAGCTTAGGTGGGGCAGGGAATTCACCCCTCCACTTT.

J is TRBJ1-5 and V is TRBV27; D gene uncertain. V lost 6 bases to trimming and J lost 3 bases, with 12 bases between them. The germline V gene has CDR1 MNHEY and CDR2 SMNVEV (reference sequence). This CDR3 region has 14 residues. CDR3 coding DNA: TGTGCCAGCAGCCCCCTTGGGCTCAATCAGCCCCAGCATTTT. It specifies CASSPLGLNQPQHF.

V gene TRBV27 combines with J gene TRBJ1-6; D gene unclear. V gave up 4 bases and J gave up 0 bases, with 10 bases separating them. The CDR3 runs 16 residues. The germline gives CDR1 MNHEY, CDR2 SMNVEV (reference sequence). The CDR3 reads CASSSVSFSYNSPLHF. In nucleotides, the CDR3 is TGTGCCAGCAGTTCGGTCTCGTTCTCCTATAATTCACCCCTCCACTTT.

CDR3 DNA sequence: TGTGCCAGCAGTTCAGGACTAGCGGGAGAGACCCAGTACTTC. As protein: CASSSGLAGETQYF. This rearrangement joins TRBV27 to TRBJ2-5; 11 positions match TRBD2. Germline assignment: CDR1 MNHEY and CDR2 SMNVEV (reference sequence). The CDR3 spans 14 residues. Unmatched junction bases numbered 2, after V lost 4 bases and J lost 4 bases.

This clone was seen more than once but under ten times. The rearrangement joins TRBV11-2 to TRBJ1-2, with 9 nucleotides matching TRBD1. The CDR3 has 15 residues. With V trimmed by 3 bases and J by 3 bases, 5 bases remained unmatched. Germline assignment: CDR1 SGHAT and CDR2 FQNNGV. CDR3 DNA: TGTGCCAGCAGCTTCACAGGGGGCGAACACTATGGCTACACCTTC. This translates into CASSFTGGEHYGYTF.

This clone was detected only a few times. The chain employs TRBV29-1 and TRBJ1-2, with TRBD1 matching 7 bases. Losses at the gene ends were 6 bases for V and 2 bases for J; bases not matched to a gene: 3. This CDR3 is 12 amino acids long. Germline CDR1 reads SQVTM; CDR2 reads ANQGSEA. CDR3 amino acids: CSVPGQNYGYTF. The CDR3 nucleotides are TGCAGCGTCCCGGGACAGAACTATGGCTACACCTTC. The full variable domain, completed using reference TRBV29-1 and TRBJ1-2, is SAVISQKPSRDICQRGTSLTIQCQVDSQVTMMFWYRQQPGQSLTLIATANQGSEATYESGFVIDKFPISRPNLTFSTLTVSNMSPEDSSIYLCSVPGQNYGYTFGSGTRLTVV.

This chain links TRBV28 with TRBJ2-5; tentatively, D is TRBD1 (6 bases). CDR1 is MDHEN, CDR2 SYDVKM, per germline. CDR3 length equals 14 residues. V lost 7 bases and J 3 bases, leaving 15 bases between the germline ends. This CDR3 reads CASTLTGMEETQYF. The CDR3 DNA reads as TGTGCCAGCACCCTAACAGGGATGGAAGAGACCCAGTACTTC. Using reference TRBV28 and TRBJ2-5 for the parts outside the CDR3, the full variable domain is DVKVTQSSRYLVKRTGEKVFLECVQDMDHENMFWYRQDPGLGLRLIYFSYDVKMKEKGDIPEGYSVSREKKERFSLILESASTNQTSMYLCASTLTGMEETQYFGPGTRLLVL.

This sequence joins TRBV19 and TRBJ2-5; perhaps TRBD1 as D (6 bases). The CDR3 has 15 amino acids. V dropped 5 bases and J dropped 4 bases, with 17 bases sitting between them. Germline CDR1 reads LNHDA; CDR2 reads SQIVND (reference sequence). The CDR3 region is CASSFSRDTRETQYF. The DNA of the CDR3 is TGTGCCAGTAGTTTCTCCCGGGACACAAGAGAGACCCAGTACTTC.

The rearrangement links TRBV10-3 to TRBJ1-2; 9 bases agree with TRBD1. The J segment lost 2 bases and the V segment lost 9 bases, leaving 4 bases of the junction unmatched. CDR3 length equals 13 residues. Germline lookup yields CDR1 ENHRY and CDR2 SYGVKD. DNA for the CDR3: TGTGCCATGTGGACAGGGGCGAACTATGGCTACACCTTC. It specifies CAMWTGANYGYTF.